A single sample gave rise to the 29 T cell receptor beta chains below, sequenced in a study of beta chain features in type 1 diabetes. Every bit of the isolated RNA underwent reverse transcription, so sequencing read expressed TCRB transcripts. Assay used: immunoSEQ multiplex PCR; TCRdb lists only in-frame clones, some missing. The sample holds 150,000 to 200,000 clones, over 7.5% seen once. The sequenced material came from central memory CD4+ T cells from blood. These receptors were obtained from a young woman in good health.

The rearrangement links TRBV9 to TRBJ2-7; D perhaps matches TRBD2 (5 bases). With 0 bases removed from V and 6 bases from J, the gap between germline ends came to 13 bases. This CDR3 is built from 14 residues. Per germline, CDR1 SGDLS and CDR2 YYNGEE. The CDR3 nucleotides read TGTGCCAGCAGCGTAGCAACGGGGAAAGGCGAGCAGTACTTC. It is translated as CASSVATGKGEQYF. Combining the CDR3 with reference TRBV9 and TRBJ2-7 gives the whole variable domain DSGVTQTPKHLITATGQRVTLRCSPRSGDLSVYWYQQSLDQGLQFLIQYYNGEERAKGNILERFSAQQFPDLHSELNLSSLELGDSALYFCASSVATGKGEQYFGPGTRLTVT.

This clone was found a few times. The V gene is TRBV18, the J gene TRBJ1-6; no firm D call. The CDR3 loop spans 13 amino acids. V shed 6 bases and J shed 7 bases, with 10 bases lying between them. Looked up from germline, CDR1 is KGHSH and CDR2 is LQKENI. CDR3 residues: CASSSRGNSPLHF. CDR3 coding DNA: TGTGCCAGCTCGTCTAGAGGGAATTCACCCCTCCACTTT. The full variable domain, with the rest looked up from reference TRBV18 and TRBJ1-6, is NAGVMQNPRHLVRRRGQEARLRCSPMKGHSHVYWYRQLPEEGLKFMVYLQKENIIDESGMPKERFSAEFPKEGPSILRIQQVVRGDSAAYFCASSSRGNSPLHFGNGTRLTVT.

The V and J genes are TRBV6-5 and TRBJ1-2; D remains unclear. Germline V lookup: CDR1 MNHEY, CDR2 SVGAGI. The CDR3 consists of 13 residues. V was clipped by 7 bases and J by 2 bases, with 11 bases between them. DNA of the CDR3: TGTGCCAGCAAAATCACAGCAAACTATGGCTACACCTTC. This codes for CASKITANYGYTF.

This clone was detected only a few times. The genes are TRBV28 and TRBJ2-1; 12 bases fit TRBD1. The trim removed 4 bases at V and 6 bases at J, leaving 13 bases unmatched. This CDR3 is 18 amino acids long. Germline CDR1 MDHEN, CDR2 SYDVKM. The CDR3: CASSSVGGGQGAVNEQFF. The CDR3 DNA follows: TGTGCCAGCAGTTCCGTGGGGGGGGGACAGGGGGCGGTCAATGAGCAGTTCTTC.

This clone was detected only a few times. The chain recombines TRBV6-5 with TRBJ1-2, with TRBD1 matching over 10 bases. This CDR3 comprises 15 residues. From germline, CDR1 is MNHEY and CDR2 SVGAGI. After removal of 5 bases from V and 4 bases from J, the junction contained 7 bases not matched to a gene. The CDR3 sequence is CASSLRRTGGYGYTF. CDR3 DNA sequence: TGTGCCAGCAGTCTACGTCGGACAGGGGGCTATGGCTACACCTTC.

The gene calls are TRBV5-1 and TRBJ2-3, with D possibly matching TRBD2 (5 bases). CDR3 length equals 14 residues. V was shortened by 5 bases and J by 1 base, with 11 bases between the two germline ends. The V gene's germline CDR1 is SGHRS and CDR2 YFSETQ. CDR3 nucleotides: TGCGCCAGCAGTTATAGCGACGGCACAGATACGCAGTATTTT. As protein: CASSYSDGTDTQYF.

The chain combines TRBV5-1 with TRBJ2-1, with 9 bases aligning to TRBD1. With V trimmed by 3 bases and J by 5 bases, 6 bases remained unmatched. CDR1 SGHRS and CDR2 YFSETQ come from the germline V gene. The CDR3 is 15 residues long. The CDR3 nucleotides read TGCGCCAGCAGCTCCGCGGACAGGGGCCACAATGAGCAGTTCTTC. The encoded protein is CASSSADRGHNEQFF. Full variable domain (rest looked up from reference TRBV5-1 and TRBJ2-1): KAGVTQTPRYLIKTRGQQVTLSCSPISGHRSVSWYQQTPGQGLQFLFEYFSETQRNKGNFPGRFSGRQFSNSRSEMNVSTLELGDSALYLCASSSADRGHNEQFFGPGTRLTVL.

This clone was observed a handful of times. This chain joins TRBV7-3 and TRBJ1-1; 7 bases fit TRBD1. Germline V gives CDR1 SGHTA, CDR2 FQGTGA. The CDR3 extends over 14 amino acids. The V gene end was trimmed by 5 bases and the J gene end by 4 bases; junction bases not matched to a gene: 7. The CDR3 loop is CASSVQGKFTEAFF. CDR3 bases: TGTGCCAGCAGCGTACAGGGGAAGTTCACTGAAGCTTTCTTT.

This clone has a handful of counts. This chain joins TRBV2 and TRBJ1-2, with no clear D. Germline values: CDR1 SNHLY, CDR2 FYNNEI. This CDR3 has 15 amino acids. Trimming pared 6 bases from V and 5 bases from J, leaving 19 bases between. CDR3 protein: CASSGGRQERYGYTF. The CDR3 DNA is TGTGCCAGCAGCGGAGGCAGGCAAGAACGGTATGGCTACACCTTC.

This clone was seen more than once but under ten times. The chain recombines TRBV19 with TRBJ2-1, with 12 bases that match TRBD2. V was pared by 2 bases and J by 14 bases, with 10 bases of the junction left unmatched. CDR3 length: 15 residues. Germline CDR1 and CDR2: LNHDA and SQIVND (reference sequence). For the CDR3, the DNA is TGTGCCAGTAGTATATTGAGGACTAGCGGGATAGGGGAGTTCTTC. Translation: CASSILRTSGIGEFF.

In this sample, this clone turned up a few times. The genes are TRBV5-1 and TRBJ1-6; D possibly corresponds to TRBD1 (5 bases). Germline V gene data show CDR1 as SGHRS and CDR2 as YFSETQ. This CDR3 has 13 amino acids. The ends were cut back, 1 base at V and 6 bases at J, with 5 bases in the middle. CDR3 residues: CASSLQGNSPLHF. The CDR3 DNA reads TGCGCCAGCAGCTTGCAGGGTAATTCACCCCTCCACTTT.

This clone was seen a few times. The chain has TRBV11-2 and TRBJ2-1, with 7 bases that match TRBD1. V was clipped by 2 bases and J by 4 bases; unmatched bases: 2. The germline V gene has CDR1 SGHAT and CDR2 FQNNGV. The CDR3 runs 14 residues. CDR3 coding DNA: TGTGCCAGCAGCTTACAGGGACAGTACAATGAGCAGTTCTTC. Amino acid sequence: CASSLQGQYNEQFF.

This clone was seen many times. The same CDR3 arises from other DNA sequences in this sample as well. J is TRBJ1-5 and V is TRBV4-3, with D hard to call. The CDR3 has 13 residues. Per the germline V gene, CDR1 is LGHNA and CDR2 is YSLEER. The V end lost 0 bases, the J end lost 5 bases, and 5 bases lay between the germline ends. The CDR3 sequence: CASSQDGDQPQHF. In DNA, the CDR3 is TGCGCCAGCAGCCAAGACGGAGATCAGCCCCAGCATTTT.

This clone has just a few counts. The chain has TRBV9 and TRBJ2-5; tentatively, D is TRBD2 (6 bases). The CDR3 contains 15 residues. Trimming cost V 4 bases and J 5 bases, with 18 bases left between them. CDR1 is SGDLS and CDR2 is YYNGEE in the germline V gene. The CDR3 loop is CASSFAGTWGETQYF. The CDR3 nucleotides are TGTGCCAGCAGCTTCGCAGGGACTTGGGGGGAGACCCAGTACTTC.

The chain couples TRBV28 to TRBJ2-1; TRBD1 agrees at 7 bases. V gave up 8 bases and J gave up 7 bases; unmatched junction bases: 8. The CDR3 loop spans 13 amino acids. From germline, CDR1 is MDHEN and CDR2 SYDVKM. The CDR3 coding sequence is TGTGCCAGCGGACAGGTGGATTTTAATGAGCAGTTCTTC. Translated, it gives CASGQVDFNEQFF.

This clone was seen many times. This same CDR3 is encoded by further DNA sequences in the sample. This chain uses TRBV5-1 with TRBJ2-3; possible D gene TRBD1, 6 bases. The CDR3 covers 14 residues. CDR1 is SGHRS and CDR2 is YFSETQ in the germline V gene. Trimming pared 3 bases from V and 3 bases from J, leaving 11 bases between. The CDR3 spells CASSSRQGTDTQYF. The CDR3 nucleotides read TGCGCCAGCAGCTCGAGGCAGGGGACAGATACGCAGTATTTT.

The J gene is TRBJ2-1, the V gene TRBV5-1, with 13 bases lining up with TRBD2. V was clipped by 4 bases and J by 9 bases; unmatched bases: 10. Germline V gene data show CDR1 as SGHRS and CDR2 as YFSETQ. The CDR3 covers 16 residues. CDR3 sequence reads: CASSPGKTSGGLEQFF. The CDR3 DNA is TGCGCCAGCAGCCCGGGAAAGACTAGCGGGGGGCTTGAGCAGTTCTTC.

The chain links TRBV19 to TRBJ2-7, with D possibly matching TRBD1 (5 bases). Germline V gives CDR1 LNHDA, CDR2 SQIVND (reference sequence). The CDR3 sequence is 13 residues long. Trimming left V 4 bases short and J 4 bases short, with 11 bases between. As DNA, the CDR3 is TGTGCCAGTAGTACCGATCAGGGATACGAGCAGTACTTC. Protein sequence: CASSTDQGYEQYF.

The chain is built from TRBV5-1 and TRBJ2-1; 9 nucleotides match TRBD1. CDR3 length: 15 residues. V dropped 4 bases and J dropped 6; count of bases not matched to a gene: 8. The V gene's germline CDR1 is SGHRS and CDR2 YFSETQ. The CDR3 is CASSAPGTGSNEQFF. The CDR3, as DNA: TGCGCCAGCAGCGCACCCGGGACAGGGTCCAATGAGCAGTTCTTC.

The sample holds a few counts of this clone. The chain combines TRBV18 with TRBJ2-7; tentatively, D is TRBD2 (6 bases). CDR3 length: 14 amino acids. CDR1 is KGHSH, CDR2 LQKENI, per germline. V gave up 1 base and J gave up 2 bases, with 9 bases separating them. Here the CDR3 reads CASSPRGLAYEQYF. Here the CDR3 DNA reads TGTGCCAGCTCACCACGGGGACTCGCCTACGAGCAGTACTTC. The full variable domain, rest sourced from reference TRBV18 and TRBJ2-7, is NAGVMQNPRHLVRRRGQEARLRCSPMKGHSHVYWYRQLPEEGLKFMVYLQKENIIDESGMPKERFSAEFPKEGPSILRIQQVVRGDSAAYFCASSPRGLAYEQYFGPGTRLTVT.

In its sample, this clone was seen a few times. The CDR3 coding sequence is TGTGCCTGGAGTCCTACGGGGGTTCAGCCCCAGCATTTT. Translating it yields CAWSPTGVQPQHF. The V gene is TRBV30, the J gene TRBJ1-5, with D maybe TRBD1 (5 bases). The V end lost 2 bases, the J end lost 6 bases, and 11 bases lay between the germline ends. This CDR3 is built from 13 residues. CDR1 and CDR2 (germline): GTSNPN, SVGIG (reference sequence).

This clone was seen a few times. The rearrangement uses TRBV18 and TRBJ1-2, with 7 bases that match TRBD1. Per germline, CDR1 KGHSH and CDR2 LQKENI. The CDR3 consists of 13 residues. The V segment lost 4 bases and the J segment 4 bases; nucleotides outside the gene matches: 3. The CDR3 coding sequence is TGTGCCAGCTCACAGGGGGCGGCCTATGGCTACACCTTC. Amino acids: CASSQGAAYGYTF.

This clone was seen a handful of times. The chain combines TRBV18 with TRBJ1-4; 10 bases are a match to TRBD1. Germline CDR1 is KGHSH and CDR2 is LQKENI. The CDR3 sequence is 14 residues long. V lost 4 bases to trimming and J lost 5 bases; unmatched junction nucleotides: 1. CDR3 region: CASSRDRGNEKLFF. The CDR3 DNA is TGTGCCAGCTCACGGGACAGGGGAAATGAAAAACTGTTTTTT.

This clone appeared a few times. A junction end diverges from the germline sequence, so it may reflect a read error. The chain is built from TRBV18 and TRBJ1-4, with D perhaps matching TRBD1 (5 bases). Germline lookup yields CDR1 KGHSH and CDR2 LQKENI. The CDR3 covers 11 residues. The CDR3 region is CASSQGEELFF. In DNA form, the CDR3 reads TGTGCCAGCTCGCAGGGTGAAGAACTGTTTTTT.

There are a few counts of this clone. The genes are TRBV6-6 and TRBJ1-1, with D tentatively TRBD1 (6 bases). The CDR3 spans 11 residues. Trimming removed 6 bases from V and 11 bases from J, with 13 bases in between. Per germline, CDR1 MNHNY and CDR2 SVGAGI (reference sequence). CDR3: CASRATGNAFF. CDR3 coding DNA: TGTGCCAGCAGGGCCACAGGGAACGCTTTCTTT.

This clone was observed a handful of times. The J gene is TRBJ2-6, the V gene TRBV9; weak D call: TRBD2 (5 bases). Germline lookup yields CDR1 SGDLS and CDR2 YYNGEE. The CDR3 is 17 amino acids. Deletions cut 4 bases from V and 0 bases from J, with 14 bases between. Written as DNA, the CDR3 is TGTGCCAGCAGCCCGCGGGCCGGGCCCTCTGGGGCCAACGTCCTGACTTTC. This translates into CASSPRAGPSGANVLTF.

J is TRBJ1-5 and V is TRBV7-2; 7 bases fit TRBD1. This CDR3 is 19 amino acids long. J gave up 0 bases and V 5 bases, and 16 bases lay outside the gene matches. Germline-derived CDR1 and CDR2 are SGHTA and FQGNSA. CDR3 DNA: TGTGCCAGCAGCCGGACAGGTGACGGGGAATGGTTTAGCAATCAGCCCCAGCATTTT. This sequence encodes CASSRTGDGEWFSNQPQHF.

This clone occurred a few times. The chain couples TRBV15 to TRBJ2-3; 10 nucleotides agree with TRBD2. Unmatched junction bases numbered 7, after V lost 0 bases and J lost 10 bases. From germline, CDR1 is LNHNV and CDR2 YYDKDF (reference sequence). The CDR3 has 15 residues. CDR3 loop: CATSRDGAGGRAQYF. The CDR3 coding sequence is TGTGCCACCAGCAGAGATGGAGCGGGGGGGCGGGCGCAGTATTTT. The entire variable domain, with the rest obtained from reference TRBV15 and TRBJ2-3, is as follows: DAMVIQNPRYQVTQFGKPVTLSCSQTLNHNVMYWYQQKSSQAPKLLFHYYDKDFNNEADTPDNFQSRRPNTSFCFLDIRSPGLGDTAMYLCATSRDGAGGRAQYFGPGTRLTVL.

The chain's CDR3 is CAWSRGGINQPQHF. The CDR3 region has the DNA TGTGCCTGGAGTAGAGGGGGCATTAATCAGCCCCAGCATTTT. J is TRBJ1-5 and V is TRBV30, with TRBD1 matching over 7 bases. The CDR3 contains 14 residues. Germline assignment: CDR1 GTSNPN and CDR2 SVGIG (reference sequence). Trimming at V came to 2 bases and at J to 4 bases, leaving 5 bases not matched to a gene. Together with reference TRBV30 and TRBJ1-5, the CDR3 gives the full variable domain: SQTIHQWPATLVQPVGSPLSLECTVEGTSNPNLYWYRQAAGRGLQLLFYSVGIGQISSEVPQNLSASRPQDRQFILSSKKLLLSDSGFYLCAWSRGGINQPQHFGDGTRLSIL.